These 10 T cell receptor beta chains were all obtained from the same sample, sequenced in a study of blood T cell repertoires in COVID-19. TCRdb's table, derived via immunoSEQ multiplex PCR, lists solely in-frame clones and lacks some. The table lists 150,000 to 200,000 clones, roughly 93% of them singletons. Sequenced material: peripheral blood. The receptor source for this set is a woman in her fifties or sixties with acute or convalescent COVID-19.

The chain is built from TRBV6-2 or TRBV6-3 and TRBJ2-1, with 8 bases lining up with TRBD2. CDR1 and CDR2 (germline): MNHEY, SVGEGT. J gave up 6 bases and V 2 bases, and 9 bases lay outside the gene matches. The CDR3 spans 16 residues. CDR3 loop: CASSYLSGGPFNEQFF. In nucleotides, the CDR3 is TGTGCCAGCAGTTACCTGAGCGGGGGCCCATTCAATGAGCAGTTCTTC.

The CDR3 sequence is CASSPRTGKGYTF. Here the CDR3 DNA reads TGTGCCAGCAGCCCCAGGACAGGGAAGGGCTACACCTTC. The V and J genes are TRBV3-1 (or the pseudogene TRBV3-2) and TRBJ1-2, with 8 bases matching TRBD1. The trim removed 4 bases at V and 8 bases at J, leaving 6 bases unmatched. From germline, CDR1 is LGHDT and CDR2 YNNKEL (reference sequence). CDR3 length: 13 amino acids.

Here the CDR3 reads CASSDPTGQYTF. CDR3 DNA sequence: TGCGCCAGCAGTGATCCGACAGGGCAGTACACCTTC. The chain is built from TRBV10-1 and TRBJ1-2; 7 bases match TRBD1. V lost 3 bases, J lost 11 bases, and 6 bases stayed unmatched. Germline V gene lookup returns CDR1 WNHNN and CDR2 SYGVQD (reference sequence). The CDR3 is 12 amino acids.

The chain combines TRBV5-1 with TRBJ2-5, with a possible D match to TRBD1 (6 bases). The CDR3 loop spans 14 amino acids. Per germline, CDR1 SGHRS and CDR2 YFSETQ. V shed 4 bases and J shed 2 bases, with 12 bases lying between them. The DNA for the CDR3 is TGCGCCAGCAGCCCCGGACAGATGCAAGAGACCCAGTACTTC. Amino acids: CASSPGQMQETQYF.

This chain joins TRBV30 and TRBJ2-7; weak D call: TRBD2 (5 bases). This CDR3 region has 13 residues. V shed 3 bases and J shed 2 bases, with 11 bases lying between them. Germline CDR1 GTSNPN, CDR2 SVGIG (reference sequence). CDR3 bases: TGTGCCTGGAGGGGAGAAGGGCCCTACGAGCAGTACTTC. As protein: CAWRGEGPYEQYF.

The rearrangement uses TRBV2 and TRBJ2-7, with 11 bases matching TRBD2. Trimming cost V 7 bases and J 7 bases; bases outside gene matches: 3. The germline CDR1 and CDR2 sequences are SNHLY and FYNNEI. The CDR3 spans 12 residues. The CDR3 coding sequence is TGTGCCAGCAACCTAGCGGGGGGTGAGCAGTACTTC. Encoded protein: CASNLAGGEQYF. Full variable domain (missing parts from reference TRBV2 and TRBJ2-7): EPEVTQTPSHQVTQMGQEVILRCVPISNHLYFYWYRQILGQKVEFLVSFYNNEISEKSEIFDDQFSVERPDGSNFTLKIRSTKLEDSAMYFCASNLAGGEQYFGPGTRLTVT.

The V gene is TRBV19, the J gene TRBJ1-6, with D possibly being TRBD1 (6 bases). The V gene lost 5 bases and the J gene lost 14 bases, with 25 bases spanning the gap. From germline, CDR1 is LNHDA and CDR2 SQIVND (reference sequence). The CDR3 totals 16 residues. CDR3 DNA: TGTGCCAGTAGTCCTAAACAGGGCCAAGCGAGACTAACCCTCCACTTT. Protein sequence: CASSPKQGQARLTLHF.

This clone was seen a single time. The gene calls are TRBV29-1 and TRBJ1-4; D unclear. Trimming removed 3 bases at V and 8 bases at J, with 16 bases between. Per the germline V gene, CDR1 is SQVTM and CDR2 is ANQGSEA. The CDR3 runs to 14 residues. The CDR3 spells CSVDRGRIEEKLFF. The CDR3 nucleotides read TGCAGCGTTGATAGAGGTAGGATAGAGGAAAAACTGTTTTTT.

This clone was counted at least ten times. The CDR3 region is CASSQRTGNQPQHF. The CDR3 nucleotides read TGTGCCAGCAGCCAGAGGACGGGGAATCAGCCCCAGCATTTT. The rearrangement joins TRBV3-1 (or the pseudogene TRBV3-2) to TRBJ1-5; D not resolved. Germline assignment: CDR1 LGHDT and CDR2 YNNKEL (reference sequence). With 3 bases removed from V and 4 bases from J, the gap between germline ends came to 10 bases. The CDR3 has 14 amino acids.

The chain employs TRBV28 and TRBJ2-7; 8 bases agree with TRBD1. Germline values: CDR1 MDHEN, CDR2 SYDVKM. The CDR3 has 12 residues. Unmatched junction bases numbered 5, after V lost 7 bases and J lost 6 bases. CDR3 region: CASTTGEPEQYF. The CDR3 nucleotides are TGTGCCAGCACGACAGGGGAGCCCGAGCAGTACTTC.